This entry concerns a single T cell receptor (beta chain). Its antigen remains unknown. The entry originates in a study of shared clonotypes between healthy human individuals. Measured with immunoSEQ multiplex PCR; TCRdb has only the in-frame clones, and not every one. The sample contains about a million clones, 70% to 85% of which appear only once. General study results and limits: Clonotypes that were shared across a handful of donors made up around 4.6% of naive CD4 clonotypes.

This CDR3 is built from 14 residues. Trimming removed 7 bases from V and 1 base from J; junction bases left unmatched: 3. The V gene's germline CDR1 is SGHAT and CDR2 FQNNGV. The gene calls are TRBV11-2 and TRBJ2-3, with 9 positions matching TRBD2. The sequence derives from a man aged 18 to 29 in good health. Some clones in this sample may be carry-over from other donors' samples. Sequencing input: memory CD4+ T cells from PBMCs. As to subset: CD45RA-negative fraction. This CDR3 reads CASNGLARTDTQYF. The CDR3 DNA reads as TGTGCCAGCAACGGACTAGCGCGCACAGATACGCAGTATTTT.